The present TCR beta chain was sequenced within a study of CD8 T cells in ankylosing spondylitis. Broader study findings: CD8+ disease-linked clones were present at relatively low frequencies in blood.

A note on this clonotype: The target antigen is unknown.

TCRdb re-derived calls from the 5' RACE reads in MiXCR, one entry per CDR3 protein. The sample lists about 90,000 distinct CDR3 sequences; roughly 30% were seen once. Germline V gene sequence: CDR1 SGHRS, CDR2 YFSETQ. The CDR3 spans 15 residues. The J segment lost 7 bases and the V segment lost 3 bases, leaving 6 bases of the junction unmatched. This clonotype originated in a male donor with ankylosing spondylitis or in good health (not recorded which). The V gene is TRBV5-1, the J gene TRBJ2-2; 10 bases line up with TRBD1. Sequencing was carried out using blood, either unsorted or a sorted T cell fraction (not recorded which). The CDR3: CASSWDRGAVGELFF. The CDR3 DNA is TGCGCCAGCAGCTGGGACAGGGGTGCGGTCGGGGAGCTGTTTTTT.